The 29 T cell receptor beta chains in this list originate from one sample, sequenced in a study of blood T cells in healthy people across ages. The authors ran a second PCR of 7 to 11 cycles using a sample-barcoded 5' primer and a J-beta primer mix. TCRdb fed the 5' RACE reads into MiXCR, producing one record per CDR3 protein. The sample holds roughly 1.9 million distinct CDR3 sequences, approximately 40% seen once. The source material was blood. Receptors originate from a human donor in good health.

This clonotype has a handful of counts. V and J are TRBV6-1 and TRBJ2-1; tentatively, D is TRBD1 (6 bases). The CDR3 consists of 19 residues. V lost 6 bases to trimming and J lost 1 base, with 25 bases between them. CDR1 and CDR2 from the germline V gene are MNHNS and SASEGT. The CDR3 spells CASSPTASPFRGSYNEQFF. The CDR3 DNA is TGTGCCAGCAGCCCAACCGCTTCGCCGTTCAGGGGATCCTACAATGAGCAGTTCTTC.

This clonotype has just a few counts. V usage is TRBV9 and J usage is TRBJ1-1; possible D gene TRBD1, 5 bases. Germline V gene data show CDR1 as SGDLS and CDR2 as YYNGEE. Trimming pared 4 bases from V and 6 bases from J, leaving 16 bases between. The CDR3 is made up of 14 amino acids. CDR3 residues: CASSPRTGTPEAFF. CDR3 in DNA: TGTGCCAGCAGCCCCCGGACCGGGACCCCTGAAGCTTTCTTT.

This clonotype was recorded a few times. A read error may account for a junction end that differs from germline. The CDR3 sequence is CACSQEGVAVGTDTQYF. Written as DNA, the CDR3 is TGTGCCTGCAGCCAAGAAGGAGTGGCGGTGGGCACAGATACGCAGTATTTT. V is TRBV4-2 and J is TRBJ2-3; D remains unclear. CDR3 length equals 17 residues. CDR1 and CDR2 (germline): LGHNA, YNFKEQ.

This sequence joins TRBV20-1 and TRBJ2-1; TRBD2 matches 12 bases. V lost 0 bases, J lost 5 bases, and 5 bases stayed unmatched. CDR1 is DFQATT, CDR2 SNEGSKA, per germline (reference sequence). The CDR3 runs 16 residues. CDR3 DNA: TGCAGTGCTAGAGATGCTCGACTAGCGGGGGACAATGAGCAGTTCTTC. It is translated as CSARDARLAGDNEQFF.

This clonotype came up once. The genes are TRBV14 and TRBJ1-2; D gene unclear. This CDR3 spans 13 amino acids. The germline V and J ends were trimmed by 0 bases and 8 bases, with 10 bases remaining between them. Per germline, CDR1 SGHDN and CDR2 FVKESK. Here the CDR3 reads CASSQDTAWGYTF. CDR3 bases: TGTGCCAGCAGCCAAGATACGGCATGGGGCTACACCTTC.

V usage is TRBV7-3 and J usage is TRBJ1-1; 10 bases are a match to TRBD1. The CDR3 is made up of 15 amino acids. J gave up 5 bases and V 2 bases, and 5 bases lay outside the gene matches. Germline V gene lookup returns CDR1 SGHTA and CDR2 FQGTGA. CDR3 sequence: CASSLFGTGETEAFF. The CDR3 DNA reads TGTGCCAGCAGCTTATTTGGGACAGGGGAAACTGAAGCTTTCTTT.

This clonotype has just a few counts. The chain links TRBV7-3 to TRBJ2-7; D is uncertain. Germline assignment: CDR1 SGHTA and CDR2 FQGTGA. V was pared by 1 base and J by 2 bases, with 12 bases between. This CDR3 has 15 amino acids. The CDR3: CASSLNAGSTYEQYF. CDR3 in DNA: TGTGCCAGCAGCTTAAACGCTGGCAGTACCTACGAGCAGTACTTC. The full variable domain, completed using reference TRBV7-3 and TRBJ2-7, is GAGVSQTPSNKVTEKGKYVELRCDPISGHTALYWYRQSLGQGPEFLIYFQGTGAADDSGLPNDRFFAVRPEGSVSTLKIQRTERGDSAVYLCASSLNAGSTYEQYFGPGTRLTVT.

This chain links TRBV5-1 with TRBJ2-5, with a possible D match to TRBD1 (5 bases). CDR3 length: 14 amino acids. Germline CDR1 is SGHRS and CDR2 is YFSETQ. The V end was cut by 2 bases, the J end by 5 bases, with 13 bases between. The CDR3 sequence: CASSFKGDEETQYF. CDR3 in DNA: TGCGCCAGCAGCTTCAAAGGGGATGAGGAGACCCAGTACTTC.

The sample holds a few counts of this clonotype. This chain connects TRBV6-6 to TRBJ2-5, with a tentative D call TRBD2 (7 bases). V lost 1 base to trimming and J lost 6 bases, with 12 bases between them. The V gene's germline CDR1 is MNHNY and CDR2 SVGAGI (reference sequence). The CDR3 spans 14 residues. DNA for the CDR3: TGTGCCAGCAGTTACTGGGGGGGCGGGCAGACCCAGTACTTC. As protein: CASSYWGGGQTQYF.

J is TRBJ1-2 and V is TRBV9; D call uncertain. The CDR3 is 15 residues long. Germline CDR1 SGDLS, CDR2 YYNGEE. Trimming pared 0 bases from V and 6 bases from J, leaving 15 bases between. CDR3 sequence reads: CASSVVPTKGDGYTF. The CDR3 DNA sequence: TGTGCCAGCAGCGTAGTCCCTACTAAAGGAGATGGCTACACCTTC.

This chain links TRBV7-9 with TRBJ1-6; TRBD1 agrees at 7 bases. Germline-derived CDR1 and CDR2 are SEHNR and FQNEAQ (reference sequence). The CDR3 is 19 amino acids. Trimming cost V 3 bases and J 0 bases; bases outside gene matches: 11. The CDR3 coding sequence is TGTGCCAGCAGCTTGGAGGTGGCCAGGGGGAGCTCCTATAATTCACCCCTCCACTTT. This encodes CASSLEVARGSSYNSPLHF.

This chain links TRBV24-1 with TRBJ2-7, with no clear D. The CDR3 runs 15 residues. Trimming took 4 bases from V and 0 from J, leaving 12 bases between them. Germline loops: CDR1 KGHDR, CDR2 SFDVKD. CDR3 loop: CATSDPHSSSYEQYF. The CDR3 coding sequence is TGTGCCACCAGTGACCCTCATTCGAGCTCCTACGAGCAGTACTTC.

The table lists this clonotype with a few counts. The chain combines TRBV12-5 with TRBJ1-2; 9 bases align to TRBD1. V was clipped by 6 bases and J by 4 bases; unmatched bases: 6. The CDR3 covers 14 residues. Germline V CDR1 and CDR2: LGHNT, FRNRAP. The CDR3 sequence is CASGQQQGAYGYTF. The DNA for the CDR3 is TGTGCTAGTGGGCAACAACAGGGGGCCTATGGCTACACCTTC.

The chain employs TRBV10-3 and TRBJ1-5; a possible D gene is TRBD1 (6 bases). Germline loops: CDR1 ENHRY, CDR2 SYGVKD. V was shortened by 6 bases and J by 6 bases, with 12 bases between the two germline ends. The CDR3 is made up of 13 amino acids. This CDR3 reads CAISEGGGQPQHF. CDR3 DNA sequence: TGTGCCATCAGCGAGGGGGGAGGTCAGCCCCAGCATTTT.

The chain recombines TRBV10-3 with TRBJ2-5; tentatively, D is TRBD1 (6 bases). Germline CDR1 ENHRY, CDR2 SYGVKD. The CDR3 is 14 amino acids. Trimming took 6 bases from V and 5 from J, leaving 16 bases between them. CDR3 DNA sequence: TGTGCCATCAGGGAACAGGGTACAATTGAGACCCAGTACTTC. This translates into CAIREQGTIETQYF.

The chain is built from TRBV12-3 or TRBV12-4 and TRBJ2-1, with 9 bases lining up with TRBD2. V lost 3 bases to trimming and J lost 7 bases; unmatched junction nucleotides: 10. The CDR3 loop spans 16 amino acids. CDR3 protein: CASSLMLAGPKNEQFF. CDR3 coding DNA: TGTGCCAGCAGTTTGATGCTAGCGGGGCCAAAGAATGAGCAGTTCTTC.

This clonotype has just a few counts. This chain joins TRBV12-3 or TRBV12-4 and TRBJ2-5, with a weak D call TRBD1 (6 bases). Trimming took off 5 bases at V and 5 bases at J, with 15 bases between the two ends. This CDR3 contains 14 residues. Here the CDR3 DNA reads TGTGCCAGCAGTGGCCGGCAGGGGTGGGAGACCCAGTACTTC. It is translated as CASSGRQGWETQYF.

This clonotype was counted many times. The chain is built from TRBV7-9 and TRBJ1-2; 9 nucleotides line up with TRBD1. Germline assignment: CDR1 SEHNR and CDR2 FQNEAQ (reference sequence). J was trimmed by 8 bases and V by 2 bases; bases with no gene match: 6. The CDR3 is made up of 14 amino acids. The CDR3 DNA reads TGTGCCAGCAGCTTACTCGACAGGGGGTCGGGCTACACCTTC. It translates to CASSLLDRGSGYTF.

Only a few counts were recorded for this clonotype. This chain joins TRBV10-3 and TRBJ1-1; D unresolved. Germline V CDR1 and CDR2: ENHRY, SYGVKD. The CDR3 runs to 13 residues. The V end lost 4 bases, the J end lost 1 base, and 7 bases lay between the germline ends. CDR3 sequence: CAISGQQNTEAFF. For the CDR3, the DNA is TGTGCCATCAGTGGTCAACAGAACACTGAAGCTTTCTTT.

This clonotype was found a few times. This chain connects TRBV11-3 to TRBJ1-2; D might be TRBD1 (5 bases). The CDR3 length is 13 residues. Looked up from germline, CDR1 is SGHNT and CDR2 is YENEEA. Trimming shortened V by 6 bases and J by 7 bases, and 15 bases separated the two germline ends. The CDR3 reads CASRSTVRGGYTF. DNA for the CDR3: TGTGCCAGCAGGTCGACAGTGAGGGGTGGCTACACCTTC.

The CDR3 coding sequence is TGCAGCGTTGGACGGTTGGGGAGGGCTAACTATGGCTACACCTTC. Protein product: CSVGRLGRANYGYTF. The chain uses TRBV29-1 and TRBJ1-2; D gene ambiguous. The CDR3 runs to 15 residues. Germline V gene data show CDR1 as SQVTM and CDR2 as ANQGSEA. Deletions cut 4 bases from V and 0 bases from J, with 15 bases between.

Concerning this clonotype itself: One end of the junction is discordant with germline, which a read error may explain. This chain connects TRBV4-2 to TRBJ2-5; D is ambiguous. The CDR3 spans 13 residues. The germline V gene encodes CDR1 LGHNA and CDR2 YNFKEQ. CDR3 in DNA: TGTGCCAGCAGCCAAGATCGTAAAGATACCCAGTACTTC. Protein sequence: CASSQDRKDTQYF.

This chain connects TRBV9 to TRBJ2-2; D is uncertain. Trimming took 0 bases from V and 3 from J, leaving 15 bases between them. Germline lookup yields CDR1 SGDLS and CDR2 YYNGEE. The CDR3 sequence is 17 residues long. The CDR3 protein is CASSVAYGRPDTGELFF. The DNA of the CDR3 is TGTGCCAGCAGCGTAGCTTATGGGCGGCCGGACACCGGGGAGCTGTTTTTT.

V is TRBV29-1 and J is TRBJ1-4; 8 nucleotides match TRBD1. Per the germline V gene, CDR1 is SQVTM and CDR2 is ANQGSEA. The trim removed 5 bases at V and 2 bases at J, leaving 10 bases unmatched. The CDR3 runs 16 residues. CDR3 residues: CSVQQGASGTNEKLFF. CDR3 DNA sequence: TGCAGCGTTCAGCAGGGGGCAAGCGGGACTAATGAAAAACTGTTTTTT.

The chain combines TRBV7-9 with TRBJ1-2, with TRBD1 matching over 9 bases. The CDR3 has 15 residues. Germline CDR1 SEHNR, CDR2 FQNEAQ (reference sequence). The junction had 11 bases not matched to a gene; V was cut back by 5 bases and J by 7 bases. The CDR3: CASSPVTGGALGYTF. As DNA, the CDR3 is TGTGCCAGCAGCCCTGTCACAGGGGGCGCCCTTGGCTACACCTTC.

This chain links TRBV7-2 with TRBJ1-2, with unresolved D. The germline gives CDR1 SGHTA, CDR2 FQGNSA. Trimming pared 5 bases from V and 5 bases from J, leaving 15 bases between. The CDR3 runs to 14 residues. In DNA, the CDR3 is TGTGCCAGCAGCCCCCCACAGAGTTCTTATGGCTACACCTTC. The encoded protein is CASSPPQSSYGYTF. The entire variable domain, with the rest obtained from reference TRBV7-2 and TRBJ1-2, is as follows: GAGVSQSPSNKVTEKGKDVELRCDPISGHTALYWYRQSLGQGLEFLIYFQGNSAPDKSGLPSDRFSAERTGGSVSTLTIQRTQQEDSAVYLCASSPPQSSYGYTFGSGTRLTVV.

A word on this clonotype: Because it lacks the conserved phenylalanine or tryptophan at the end, this CDR3 is likely a read error. This chain connects TRBV5-1 to TRBJ2-1, with a weak D call TRBD2 (5 bases). CDR3 length: 12 amino acids. Germline loops: CDR1 SGHRS, CDR2 YFSETQ. Trimming cost V 5 bases and J 6 bases, with 9 bases left between them. The CDR3 coding sequence is TGCGCCAGCAGAGAGGGTGCCAATGAGCAGTTCTTG. As protein: CASREGANEQFL.

The J gene is TRBJ2-7, the V gene TRBV7-2, with a possible D match to TRBD1 (5 bases). V dropped 1 base and J dropped 0 bases, with 10 bases sitting between them. From germline, CDR1 is SGHTA and CDR2 FQGNSA. The CDR3 length is 15 residues. The CDR3 protein is CASSLELGHSYEQYF. As DNA, the CDR3 is TGTGCCAGCAGCTTAGAACTTGGACACTCCTACGAGCAGTACTTC. The full variable domain, with the rest looked up from reference TRBV7-2 and TRBJ2-7, is GAGVSQSPSNKVTEKGKDVELRCDPISGHTALYWYRQSLGQGLEFLIYFQGNSAPDKSGLPSDRFSAERTGGSVSTLTIQRTQQEDSAVYLCASSLELGHSYEQYFGPGTRLTVT.

The V gene is TRBV12-3 or TRBV12-4, the J gene TRBJ2-3; 10 bases fit TRBD2. The CDR3 runs to 15 residues. J was trimmed by 2 bases and V by 6 bases; bases with no gene match: 5. The CDR3 coding sequence is TGTGCCAGCAGCGGGACTAGCGTGTACACAGATACGCAGTATTTT. Its protein is CASSGTSVYTDTQYF.